Listed below are T cell receptor beta chains from one sample, sequenced in a study of blood T cells in healthy people across ages. MiXCR was run by TCRdb on the 5' RACE reads, yielding one entry per CDR3 protein. This table holds hundreds of thousands of distinct CDR3 sequences, about 32% found once. Sequencing was carried out using blood. The source is a woman older than 75 in good health. The CDR3 runs from the conserved cysteine through the conserved F or W. Fields, in order: V gene, J gene, clone size, D gene, CDR3 protein, CDR3 DNA. A D gene is named only where the DNA matches it firmly. A row's size may be missing; if present it is once, few, many or a size class.

TRBV7-3,TRBJ2-5,many,TRBD2,CASSLGTSLEETQYF,TGTGCCAGCAGCTTAGGGACTAGCTTGGAAGAGACCCAGTACTTC
TRBV7-2,TRBJ1-2,many,-,CASSSGGFGYGYTF,TGTGCCAGCAGTTCCGGCGGGTTTGGCTATGGCTACACCTTC
TRBV20-1,TRBJ2-3,-,TRBD2,CSELAGTDTQYF,TGTAGTGAACTAGCGGGGACTGATACGCAGTATTTT
TRBV6-2/TRBV6-3,TRBJ2-7,-,-,CASSYTRTDYEQYF,TGTGCCAGCAGTTACACCCGGACAGACTACGAGCAGTACTTC
TRBV7-2,TRBJ2-3,-,TRBD2,CASTLSGTSTDTQYF,TGTGCCAGCACCCTTAGCGGGACAAGCACAGATACGCAGTATTTT
TRBV7-2,TRBJ1-5,-,-,CASSLNGGQPQHF,TGTGCCAGCAGTTTAAATGGGGGACAGCCCCAGCATTTT
TRBV29-1,TRBJ1-2,many,-,CSVKDPVGDGYTF,TGCAGCGTTAAGGACCCTGTGGGTGATGGCTACACCTTC
TRBV12-3/TRBV12-4,TRBJ2-4,many,TRBD2,CASTPSGGGAKNIQYF,TGTGCCAGCACCCCTAGCGGGGGGGGAGCCAAAAACATTCAGTACTTC
TRBV6-5,TRBJ1-1,-,-,CASTLGPMNTEAFF,TGTGCCAGCACCTTAGGGCCGATGAACACTGAAGCTTTCTTT
TRBV12-3/TRBV12-4,TRBJ2-1,many,-,CASRGGGGAYNEQFF,TGTGCCAGCAGGGGGGGCGGGGGAGCCTACAATGAGCAGTTCTTC
TRBV10-3,TRBJ1-2,many,TRBD1,CAISAGGAMKNYGYTF,TGTGCCATCAGCGCAGGGGGCGCGATGAAAAACTATGGCTACACCTTC
TRBV6-5,TRBJ1-5,-,-,CASSYSGQPDQPQHF,TGTGCCAGCAGTTACTCAGGGCAACCAGATCAGCCCCAGCATTTT
TRBV20-1,TRBJ1-5,many,TRBD1,CSATGQRNQPQHF,TGCAGTGCTACGGGACAGCGAAATCAGCCCCAGCATTTT
TRBV20-1,TRBJ1-1,few,TRBD1,CSATGQAMNTEAFF,TGCAGTGCTACGGGACAGGCCATGAACACTGAAGCTTTCTTT
TRBV30,TRBJ2-1,few,-,CAWSIKQIVETQFF,TGTGCCTGGAGTATCAAGCAGATCGTAGAGACCCAGTTCTTC
TRBV28,TRBJ2-7,many,-,CASSQITQQGEQYF,TGTGCCAGCAGTCAAATAACTCAACAGGGCGAGCAGTACTTC
TRBV7-3,TRBJ2-1,once,-,CASSLNPGSNEQFF,TGTGCCAGCAGCTTAAATCCAGGGAGCAATGAGCAGTTCTTC
TRBV2,TRBJ1-2,-,TRBD1,CASSRETGHYGYTF,TGTGCCAGCAGTCGAGAGACAGGGCACTATGGCTACACCTTC
TRBV30,TRBJ2-5,many,-,CAWSVTQRETQYF,TGTGCCTGGAGTGTAACTCAGAGGGAGACCCAGTACTTC
TRBV6-1,TRBJ2-7,-,TRBD1,CASSGYRGQNPYEQYF,TGTGCCAGCAGTGGGTACAGGGGCCAAAACCCCTACGAGCAGTACTTC
TRBV12-3/TRBV12-4,TRBJ2-3,-,-,CASSFSGPSTDAQYF,TGTGCCAGCAGTTTTTCCGGACCGAGCACAGATGCGCAGTATTTT
TRBV20-1,TRBJ1-2,many,-,CSARGVDSEYGYTF,TGCAGTGCTAGAGGGGTTGACAGCGAATATGGCTACACCTTC
TRBV20-1,TRBJ2-1,-,TRBD2,CSAPRGLANEQFF,TGCAGTGCTCCACGCGGACTAGCGAATGAGCAGTTCTTC
TRBV7-2,TRBJ2-1,-,TRBD2,CASSWRTSGSSYNEQFF,TGTGCCAGCAGCTGGCGGACTAGCGGGAGCTCCTACAATGAGCAGTTCTTC
TRBV24-1,TRBJ2-1,many,TRBD2,CATSDLAGTRSNEQFF,TGTGCCACCAGTGATCTGGCCGGGACTAGATCCAATGAGCAGTTCTTC
TRBV7-2,TRBJ2-2,few,TRBD1,CASSFRTGRTFTGELFF,TGTGCCAGTAGCTTCCGGACAGGGCGTACTTTCACCGGGGAGCTGTTTTTT
TRBV6-5,TRBJ1-1,many,-,CASSYSRYTEAFF,TGTGCCAGCAGTTACTCCAGGTACACTGAAGCTTTCTTT
TRBV24-1,TRBJ2-1,many,TRBD2,CATRSGGARNEQFF,TGTGCCACCCGTAGCGGGGGGGCCCGGAATGAGCAGTTCTTC
TRBV20-1,TRBJ2-7,-,TRBD2,CSVRREETYEQYF,TGCAGTGTCCGTCGGGAGGAAACCTACGAGCAGTACTTC
TRBV12-5,TRBJ2-3,many,TRBD1,CASGLVLGTGSTDTQYF,TGTGCTAGTGGTTTGGTACTGGGGACAGGTAGCACAGATACGCAGTATTTT
TRBV7-2,TRBJ1-5,many,-,CASSLEDSGGQPQHF,TGTGCCAGCAGCTTAGAGGACAGCGGCGGCCAGCCCCAGCATTTT
TRBV6-6,TRBJ1-4,-,TRBD1,CASSHTTGVGEKPFF,TGTGCCAGCAGTCACACGACAGGGGTTGGTGAAAAACCGTTTTTT